These T cell receptor beta chains were read from a single sample in a study of T cell responses to AZD1222 COVID-19 vaccine. Data came from immunoSEQ multiplex PCR; TCRdb stores just in-frame clones and leaves some out. The sample holds 89,000 or so clones; just over 85% are singletons and the top ten take about 8%. The sample in question was peripheral blood, obtained on day 0 of AZD1222 vaccination. The receptors originated from an adult in good health. Both conserved end residues are part of each CDR3. The order of the fields is J gene, D gene, clone size, V gene, CDR3 protein, CDR3 DNA. A D gene is named only where the DNA matches it firmly. Not every row has a clone size; where given, it reads once, few, many or a size class.

TRBJ1-5 NA NA TRBV3-1/TRBV3-2 CASSLPGDQPQHF TGTGCCAGCAGCCTCCCGGGAGATCAGCCCCAGCATTTT
TRBJ2-2 TRBD1 NA TRBV11-2 CASSSGDRGHTGELFF TGTGCCAGCAGCTCGGGGGACAGGGGGCACACCGGGGAGCTGTTTTTT
TRBJ2-1 NA NA TRBV18 CASSPLPGDEQFF TGTGCCAGCTCACCATTGCCCGGCGATGAGCAGTTCTTC
TRBJ2-7 TRBD2 NA TRBV19 CASSITSGRLHEQYF TGTGCCAGTAGTATAACTAGCGGGAGGCTCCACGAGCAGTACTTC
TRBJ2-1 TRBD2 NA TRBV19 CASSLGREYNEQFF TGTGCCAGTAGTCTAGGGAGGGAGTACAATGAGCAGTTCTTC
TRBJ1-5 NA NA TRBV6-5 CASSYSIRDQPQHF TGTGCCAGCAGTTACTCGATAAGGGATCAGCCCCAGCATTTT
TRBJ1-1 TRBD1 few TRBV27 CASRKQGAYTEAFF TGTGCCAGCAGGAAACAGGGGGCATACACTGAAGCTTTCTTT
TRBJ2-7 TRBD1 NA TRBV5-5 CASSFQPRTGAYEQYF TGTGCCAGCAGCTTCCAACCCCGGACAGGGGCCTACGAGCAGTACTTC
TRBJ1-1 NA NA TRBV10-3 CAISESSGGAAEAFF TGTGCCATCAGTGAGTCGAGTGGGGGCGCGGCTGAAGCTTTCTTT
TRBJ1-2 NA NA TRBV30 CAGSAWDKGYTF TGTGCCGGGAGTGCCTGGGACAAGGGGTACACCTTC
TRBJ2-1 NA NA TRBV28 CASSFPQGRNEQFF TGTGCCAGCAGTTTTCCCCAGGGTAGGAATGAGCAGTTCTTC
TRBJ1-3 TRBD1 NA TRBV19 CASHRGAGNTIYF TGTGCCAGCCACAGGGGGGCTGGAAACACCATATATTTT
TRBJ2-5 TRBD1 few TRBV7-2 CASSSGTGIRETQYF TGTGCCAGCAGCTCCGGGACAGGGATTAGGGAGACCCAGTACTTC
TRBJ2-5 TRBD2 many TRBV3-1/TRBV3-2 CASSPGLAGQETQYF TGTGCCAGCAGCCCGGGACTAGCGGGACAAGAGACCCAGTACTTC
TRBJ2-3 TRBD2 few TRBV5-5 CASSLRLAEITDTQYF TGTGCCAGCAGCTTACGGCTAGCGGAGATCACAGATACGCAGTATTTT
TRBJ2-3 TRBD1 NA TRBV11-2 CASSEGQASTDTQYF TGTGCCAGCAGCGAGGGACAGGCGAGCACAGATACGCAGTATTTT
TRBJ2-1 NA NA TRBV4-1 CASSQEKTSYNEQFF TGCGCCAGCAGCCAAGAAAAAACCTCCTACAATGAGCAGTTCTTC
TRBJ2-1 NA NA TRBV21-1 CASTPGIYNNEQFF TGTGCCAGCACTCCCGGGATCTATAACAATGAGCAGTTCTTC
TRBJ1-1 NA few TRBV7-2 CASSPYREDGSEAFF TGTGCCAGCAGCCCCTACCGGGAGGACGGCTCTGAAGCTTTCTTT
TRBJ2-3 NA NA TRBV6-2/TRBV6-3 CASSFGAVVADTQYF TGTGCCAGCAGTTTTGGAGCGGTCGTGGCAGATACGCAGTATTTT
TRBJ2-2 TRBD1 NA TRBV19 CASSIQGAGGTGELFF TGTGCCAGTAGTATACAGGGGGCAGGGGGCACCGGGGAGCTGTTTTTT
TRBJ1-2 NA NA TRBV27 CASSPSGARVGYGYTF TGTGCCAGCAGCCCCTCGGGTGCCCGGGTGGGCTATGGCTACACCTTC
TRBJ2-7 TRBD2 once TRBV5-8 CASSLGTSGISYEQYF TGTGCCAGCAGCTTGGGGACTAGCGGGATCTCCTACGAGCAGTACTTC
TRBJ2-3 TRBD2 NA TRBV15 CATSRGAGTRRTDTQYF TGTGCCACCAGCAGGGGAGCCGGGACTAGGCGGACAGATACGCAGTATTTT
TRBJ1-5 NA NA TRBV6-5 CASSPQRLFGQPQHF TGTGCCAGCAGCCCACAGAGATTATTTGGGCAGCCCCAGCATTTT
TRBJ2-7 TRBD1 NA TRBV19 CASKHSHGARQGVNYEQYF TGTGCCAGTAAGCATAGTCACGGCGCTAGACAGGGCGTCAACTACGAGCAGTACTTC
TRBJ2-7 NA NA TRBV28 CASSGDDSYEQYF TGTGCCAGCAGTGGGGACGACTCCTACGAGCAGTACTTC
TRBJ1-3 NA once TRBV9 CASSVGSQGNTIYF TGTGCCAGCAGCGTAGGGTCCCAGGGCAACACCATATATTTT
TRBJ2-3 NA once TRBV7-2 CASSSQKVGTDTQYF TGTGCCAGCAGCTCCCAAAAAGTCGGCACAGATACGCAGTATTTT
TRBJ1-4 TRBD1 NA TRBV27 CASGDRENEKLFF TGTGCCAGCGGGGACAGAGAGAATGAAAAACTGTTTTTT
TRBJ2-7 NA NA TRBV4-1 CASSQESTGGYEQYF TGCGCCAGCAGCCAAGAGTCAACAGGCGGGTACGAGCAGTACTTC
TRBJ1-2 TRBD1 NA TRBV4-3 CASSQDSQQGRSYTF TGCGCCAGCAGCCAAGATAGTCAACAGGGGCGCAGCTACACCTTC